Following are 27 T cell receptor beta chains from one sample sequenced in a study of T cells in Graves' hyperthyroidism and ophthalmopathy. Regions amplified from RNA transcripts were the TCR beta CDR3 regions. HTBI primers drove first-round RT-PCR of the TCR CDR3. TCRdb passed the multiplex PCR reads through MiXCR, listing each CDR3 protein once. The sample shows about 700,000 distinct CDR3 sequences, approximately 42% of them seen only once. The source material was peripheral blood or thyroid tissue (not recorded which). The receptors shown here come from an adult man with Graves' disease, either hyperthyroidism or ophthalmopathy (not recorded which).

The chain joins TRBV2 to TRBJ2-2; D is ambiguous. The ends were cut back, 6 bases at V and 5 bases at J, with 10 bases in the middle. CDR1 is SNHLY and CDR2 is FYNNEI in the germline V gene. The CDR3 has 13 residues. The CDR3: CASSWNGTGELFF. The CDR3 bases are TGTGCCAGCAGCTGGAACGGGACCGGGGAGCTGTTTTTT.

On this clonotype: It may be a read error: a sequence one base away is much more abundant. This chain connects TRBV2 to TRBJ1-5; no reliable D call. CDR1 is SNHLY and CDR2 is FYNNEI in the germline V gene. The CDR3 length is 13 residues. The V end was cut by 5 bases, the J end by 7 bases, with 12 bases between. The CDR3 spells CASSYRFSQPQHF. CDR3 coding DNA: TGTGCCAGCAGTTATAGGTTTTCACAGCCCCAGCATTTT.

Only a few counts were recorded for this clonotype. The chain uses TRBV7-9 and TRBJ2-7; a possible D gene is TRBD2 (6 bases). This CDR3 spans 14 amino acids. Germline V gene data show CDR1 as SEHNR and CDR2 as FQNEAQ (reference sequence). V lost 5 bases and J 2 bases, leaving 13 bases between the germline ends. The CDR3 coding sequence is TGTGCCAGCAGCCAGGAACTAGCAGCCTACGAGCAGTACTTC. This encodes CASSQELAAYEQYF.

This clonotype appeared a few times. The CDR3: CATSRDPSFGLGASSYEQYF. The CDR3 DNA is TGTGCCACCAGCAGAGATCCCTCCTTCGGACTCGGGGCAAGCTCCTACGAGCAGTACTTC. The chain couples TRBV15 to TRBJ2-7, with D tentatively TRBD1 or TRBD2 (5 bases each). This CDR3 is 20 amino acids long. The ends were cut back, 0 bases at V and 0 bases at J, with 24 bases in the middle. Germline CDR1 is LNHNV and CDR2 is YYDKDF (reference sequence).

V usage is TRBV10-2 and J usage is TRBJ1-5; no reliable D call. Trimming cost V 6 bases and J 3 bases, with 15 bases left between them. The germline V gene has CDR1 WSHSY and CDR2 SAAADI. The CDR3 contains 15 residues. The DNA for the CDR3 is TGCGCCAGCAGCAGCTTTAGGCGGAACAATCAGCCCCAGCATTTT. It codes for CASSSFRRNNQPQHF.

Remarks on this clonotype: This sequence may be a read error, since a much larger clone differs from it by one base. The CDR3 DNA reads TGTGCCAGCAGCGTAGACAGTGTCACCGGGGAGCTGTTTTTT. It specifies CASSVDSVTGELFF. The genes are TRBV9 and TRBJ2-2; D is undetermined. In germline, CDR1 is SGDLS, CDR2 YYNGEE. Trimming shortened V by 0 bases and J by 4 bases, and 7 bases separated the two germline ends. This CDR3 contains 14 residues.

The chain couples TRBV12-3 or TRBV12-4 to TRBJ2-5; 9 bases match TRBD1. CDR3 size: 16 residues. V dropped 4 bases and J dropped 1; count of bases not matched to a gene: 7. The CDR3 DNA sequence: TGTGCCAGCAGTTCCCGGACAGGGGCCATCCAAGAGACCCAGTACTTC. This sequence encodes CASSSRTGAIQETQYF.

The CDR3 region is CASSNGGFQPQHF. The CDR3 DNA is TGTGCCAGCAGCAACGGGGGTTTTCAGCCCCAGCATTTT. V is TRBV2 and J is TRBJ1-5; the D gene is possibly TRBD1 (5 bases). From germline, CDR1 is SNHLY and CDR2 FYNNEI. CDR3 length: 13 residues. V was cut by 6 bases and J by 6 bases, with 12 bases left in between. Together with reference TRBV2 and TRBJ1-5, the CDR3 gives the full variable domain: EPEVTQTPSHQVTQMGQEVILRCVPISNHLYFYWYRQILGQKVEFLVSFYNNEISEKSEIFDDQFSVERPDGSNFTLKIRSTKLEDSAMYFCASSNGGFQPQHFGDGTRLSIL.

This clonotype has at least ten counts. V usage is TRBV5-6 and J usage is TRBJ1-2, with TRBD1 as a possible D gene (5 bases). Trimming removed 5 bases from V and 5 bases from J, with 16 bases in between. Germline CDR1 reads SGHDT; CDR2 reads YYEEEE. CDR3 length: 14 amino acids. CDR3 amino acids: CASRGVGETYGYTF. The CDR3 bases are TGTGCCAGCAGGGGGGTGGGCGAAACATATGGCTACACCTTC.

V is TRBV24-1 and J is TRBJ2-5; D is undetermined. Germline V CDR1 and CDR2: KGHDR, SFDVKD. The length of the CDR3 is 12 residues. Trimming left V 9 bases short and J 5 bases short, with 12 bases between. The CDR3 sequence is CATQGEGETQYF. The CDR3 DNA reads as TGTGCCACCCAAGGTGAAGGGGAGACCCAGTACTTC.

This clonotype occurred many times. V and J are TRBV10-3 and TRBJ1-1; a possible D gene is TRBD1 (6 bases). The ends were cut back, 3 bases at V and 4 bases at J, with 12 bases in the middle. This CDR3 spans 14 amino acids. Germline assignment: CDR1 ENHRY and CDR2 SYGVKD. The DNA of the CDR3 is TGTGCCATCAGTGACGGGGGGGCAGGCACTGAAGCTTTCTTT. Protein sequence: CAISDGGAGTEAFF.

The chain couples TRBV11-1 to TRBJ1-6; D gene unclear. The germline gives CDR1 SGHAT, CDR2 FQDESV (reference sequence). V shed 9 bases and J shed 8 bases, with 17 bases lying between them. The CDR3 extends over 14 amino acids. The CDR3 bases are TGTGCCAGTTACGTGACCGGGGTAGATTCACCCCTCCACTTT. It is translated as CASYVTGVDSPLHF.

There are a few counts of this clonotype. The V gene is TRBV5-5, the J gene TRBJ1-1; 9 nucleotides line up with TRBD1. This CDR3 is 15 amino acids long. V gave up 2 bases and J gave up 5 bases; unmatched junction bases: 7. Germline-derived CDR1 and CDR2 are SGHKS and YYEKEE (reference sequence). This CDR3 is CASSLRGTGRTEAFF. Written as DNA, the CDR3 is TGTGCCAGCAGCTTAAGGGGGACAGGGAGGACTGAAGCTTTCTTT.

This clonotype was detected only a few times. V usage is TRBV7-9 and J usage is TRBJ2-7; D possibly corresponds to TRBD2 (7 bases). Germline values: CDR1 SEHNR, CDR2 FQNEAQ (reference sequence). This CDR3 has 17 residues. V was pared by 4 bases and J by 2 bases, with 21 bases between. CDR3 nucleotide sequence: TGTGCCAGCAGCTCCTGGGGGGGCGGGAGCGTTGCCTACGAGCAGTACTTC. Its protein product is CASSSWGGGSVAYEQYF. Looking up the rest from reference TRBV7-9 and TRBJ2-7 gives the full variable domain: DTGVSQNPRHKITKRGQNVTFRCDPISEHNRLYWYRQTLGQGPEFLTYFQNEAQLEKSRLLSDRFSAERPKGSFSTLEIQRTEQGDSAMYLCASSSWGGGSVAYEQYFGPGTRLTVT.

In this sample, this clonotype turned up a few times. This chain links TRBV20-1 with TRBJ1-6, with 9 bases matching TRBD1. The CDR3 has 14 residues. V shed 5 bases and J 10 bases; nucleotides not matched to a gene: 9. Looked up from germline, CDR1 is DFQATT and CDR2 is SNEGSKA (reference sequence). The CDR3 spells CSAGRDRVRSPLHF. CDR3 sequence (DNA): TGCAGTGCTGGGAGGGACAGGGTGCGATCACCCCTCCACTTT.

V gene TRBV10-3 combines with J gene TRBJ1-5; 7 bases are a match to TRBD1. CDR3 length: 16 amino acids. The ends lost 1 base at V and 1 base at J; junction bases unmatched: 4. From germline, CDR1 is ENHRY and CDR2 SYGVKD. The CDR3 DNA follows: TGTGCCATCAGTGAGTTTGACAGGGTGAGCAATCAGCCCCAGCATTTT. Residues: CAISEFDRVSNQPQHF.

This clonotype was observed at least ten times. The rearrangement links TRBV7-9 to TRBJ2-7, with D tentatively TRBD2 (6 bases). Looked up from germline, CDR1 is SEHNR and CDR2 is FQNEAQ (reference sequence). The CDR3 is 15 residues long. Trimming pared 6 bases from V and 0 bases from J, leaving 15 bases between. The CDR3 DNA is TGTGCCAGCAGACCACTGGACGGGAGCTCCTACGAGCAGTACTTC. This gives the protein CASRPLDGSSYEQYF.

The rearrangement uses TRBV12-3 or TRBV12-4 and TRBJ2-7; D may be TRBD2 (6 bases). V shed 4 bases and J shed 2 bases, with 12 bases lying between them. This CDR3 has 14 residues. The CDR3 DNA sequence: TGTGCCAGCAGTTCCGCCGGGACTCCCTACGAGCAGTACTTC. Amino acid sequence: CASSSAGTPYEQYF.

The chain is built from TRBV7-2 and TRBJ2-2; possible D gene TRBD1, 7 bases. There are 14 residues in the CDR3. Germline assignment: CDR1 SGHTA and CDR2 FQGNSA. Trimming removed 5 bases from V and 5 bases from J, with 12 bases in between. CDR3 DNA sequence: TGTGCCAGCAGCACCAGGGGGGCGACCGGGGAGCTGTTTTTT. Encoded protein: CASSTRGATGELFF.

This clonotype was observed a few times. The rearrangement joins TRBV7-2 to TRBJ1-4; D is unresolved. The germline gives CDR1 SGHTA, CDR2 FQGNSA. The V end lost 10 bases, the J end lost 8 bases, and 17 bases lay between the germline ends. The CDR3 contains 13 residues. In DNA, the CDR3 is TGTGCCACCCGCCGGCTAAGGTCAGAAAAACTGTTTTTT. Translated, it gives CATRRLRSEKLFF.

V gene TRBV20-1 combines with J gene TRBJ1-3; D is undetermined. Between the trimmed V and J ends, which lost 3 bases and 0 bases, there was a span of 6 bases. The length of the CDR3 is 13 residues. From germline, CDR1 is DFQATT and CDR2 SNEGSKA (reference sequence). The CDR3 bases are TGCAGTGCTAGCACGAGCTCTGGAAACACCATATATTTT. This codes for CSASTSSGNTIYF.

In its sample, this clonotype was seen a few times. At one boundary the junction diverges from the germline segment, which might be a read error. This rearrangement joins TRBV10-3 to TRBJ2-7; D remains unclear. CDR3 length equals 13 residues. Germline loops: CDR1 ENHRY, CDR2 SYGVKD. CDR3 in amino acids: CASSVSYKAEQYF. The CDR3 coding sequence is TGTGCCAGCAGTGTCTCTTATAAGGCCGAGCAGTACTTC.

The chain couples TRBV25-1 to TRBJ2-7, with TRBD1 matching 7 bases. The CDR3 covers 13 residues. V dropped 5 bases and J dropped 6; count of bases not matched to a gene: 7. Germline V gene lookup returns CDR1 MGHDK and CDR2 SYGVNS. CDR3 sequence (DNA): TGTGCCAGCAGTACGACAGGGTTCGGCGAGCAGTACTTC. Translating it yields CASSTTGFGEQYF.

The chain carries TRBV7-8 and TRBJ1-5; 7 positions match TRBD1. The germline gives CDR1 SGHVS, CDR2 FQNEAQ. Trimming removed 4 bases from V and 5 bases from J; junction bases left unmatched: 5. The CDR3 has 14 residues. For the CDR3, the DNA is TGTGCCAGCAGCTCACAGGGGAGGCATCAGCCCCAGCATTTT. This sequence encodes CASSSQGRHQPQHF.

Here the CDR3 DNA reads TGTGCCAGCAGCTTGCAGTATACCACTGAAGCTTTCTTT. Translated, it gives CASSLQYTTEAFF. V usage is TRBV25-1 and J usage is TRBJ1-1; no clear D gene. Trimming took off 6 bases at V and 4 bases at J, with 12 bases between the two ends. Germline values: CDR1 MGHDK, CDR2 SYGVNS. There are 13 residues in the CDR3.

This clonotype was seen a handful of times. The chain joins TRBV12-3 or TRBV12-4 to TRBJ1-4; 7 bases agree with TRBD1. Trimming took 6 bases from V and 8 from J; bases not matched to a gene: 12. The CDR3 runs to 15 residues. Here the CDR3 DNA reads TGTGCCAGCAGCCCCCGACAGGGAGGGAGGGAAAAACTGTTTTTT. Translation: CASSPRQGGREKLFF.

This clonotype occurred a few times. The rearrangement joins TRBV7-3 to TRBJ2-2, with D tentatively TRBD2 (6 bases). Trimming cost V 5 bases and J 5 bases, with 12 bases left between them. Germline CDR1 and CDR2: SGHTA and FQGTGA. CDR3 length equals 14 residues. This chain's CDR3 is CASSLLASTGELFF. The CDR3 DNA reads as TGTGCCAGCAGCCTGCTAGCGTCGACCGGGGAGCTGTTTTTT.